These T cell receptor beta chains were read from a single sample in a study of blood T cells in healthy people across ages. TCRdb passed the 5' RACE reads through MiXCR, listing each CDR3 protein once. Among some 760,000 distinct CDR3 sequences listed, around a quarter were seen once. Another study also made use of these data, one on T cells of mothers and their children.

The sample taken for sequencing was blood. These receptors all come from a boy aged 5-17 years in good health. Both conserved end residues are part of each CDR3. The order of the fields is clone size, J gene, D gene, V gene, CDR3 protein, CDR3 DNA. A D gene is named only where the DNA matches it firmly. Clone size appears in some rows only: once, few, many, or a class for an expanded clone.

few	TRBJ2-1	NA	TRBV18	CASSPSGLYNEQFF	TGTGCCAGCTCACCCTCGGGTCTATACAATGAGCAGTTCTTC
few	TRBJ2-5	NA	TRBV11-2	CASSQRGWVETQYF	TGTGCCAGCAGCCAGAGGGGATGGGTGGAGACCCAGTACTTC
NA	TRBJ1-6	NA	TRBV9	CASSVGWQPSYNSPLHF	TGTGCCAGCAGCGTGGGATGGCAGCCCTCCTATAATTCACCCCTCCACTTT
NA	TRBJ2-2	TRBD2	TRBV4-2	CASRRRGANTGELFF	TGTGCCAGCCGACGTCGGGGGGCGAACACCGGGGAGCTGTTTTTT
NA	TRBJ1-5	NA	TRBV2	CASSSTGRDQPQHF	TGTGCCAGCAGCTCCACAGGGAGGGATCAGCCCCAGCATTTT
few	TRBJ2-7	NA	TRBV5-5	CASSVYRATSSYEQYF	TGTGCCAGCAGCGTTTACAGGGCCACGAGCTCCTACGAGCAGTACTTC
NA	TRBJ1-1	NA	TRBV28	CASSPRIITEAFF	TGTGCCAGCAGTCCCAGAATTATCACTGAAGCTTTCTTT
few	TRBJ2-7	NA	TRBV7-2	CASSWSAYEQYF	TGTGCCAGCAGCTGGTCAGCCTACGAGCAGTACTTC
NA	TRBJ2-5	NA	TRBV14	CASSQEFFQETQYF	TGTGCCAGCAGCCAAGAGTTCTTCCAAGAGACCCAGTACTTC
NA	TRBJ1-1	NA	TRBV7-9	CASSLESGTEAFF	TGTGCCAGCAGCTTAGAATCGGGGACTGAAGCTTTCTTT
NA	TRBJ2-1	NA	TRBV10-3	CAISALQGHEQFF	TGTGCCATCAGTGCGCTTCAGGGACATGAGCAGTTCTTC
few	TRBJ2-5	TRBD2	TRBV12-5	CASVTGLAGGWRETQYF	TGTGCTAGTGTTACGGGACTAGCGGGGGGGTGGCGAGAGACCCAGTACTTC
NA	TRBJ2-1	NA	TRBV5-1	CASSSRPEDHNEQFF	TGCGCCAGCAGCTCCCGGCCAGAGGACCACAATGAGCAGTTCTTC
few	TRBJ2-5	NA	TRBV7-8	CASSLARDNLARETQYF	TGTGCCAGCAGCTTAGCGCGCGACAACTTAGCGAGGGAGACCCAGTACTTC
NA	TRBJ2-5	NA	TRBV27	CASRRPGEETQYF	TGTGCCAGCAGGAGACCGGGGGAAGAGACCCAGTACTTC
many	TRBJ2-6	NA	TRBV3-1	CASSQDVSGANVLTF	TGTGCCAGCAGCCAAGACGTCTCTGGGGCCAACGTCCTGACTTTC
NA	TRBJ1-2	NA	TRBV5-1	CASSPYLQGDNYGYTF	TGCGCCAGCAGCCCTTACTTACAGGGCGACAACTATGGCTACACCTTC
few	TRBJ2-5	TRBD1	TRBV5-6	CASSAGTGGGETQYF	TGTGCCAGCAGTGCCGGGACAGGGGGCGGGGAGACCCAGTACTTC
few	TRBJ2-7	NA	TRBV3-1	CASSLLRGRVLFYEQYF	TGTGCCAGCAGCCTCCTAAGGGGTAGGGTACTCTTCTACGAGCAGTACTTC
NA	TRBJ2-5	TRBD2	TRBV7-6	CASSLYSSGSQTQYF	TGTGCCAGCAGCTTATACTCTAGCGGGAGTCAGACCCAGTACTTC
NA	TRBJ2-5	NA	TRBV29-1	CSVEDGGETQYF	TGCAGCGTAGAAGACGGAGGGGAGACCCAGTACTTC
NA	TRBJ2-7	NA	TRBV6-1	CASSEGLGEQYF	TGTGCCAGCAGTGAAGGACTAGGCGAGCAGTACTTC
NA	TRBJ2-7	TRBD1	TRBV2	CASSWSGTVAYEQYF	TGTGCCAGCAGTTGGTCCGGGACAGTAGCCTACGAGCAGTACTTC
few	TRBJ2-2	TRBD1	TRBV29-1	CSVVIRQTGHTGELFF	TGCAGCGTTGTAATACGCCAGACAGGGCACACCGGGGAGCTGTTTTTT
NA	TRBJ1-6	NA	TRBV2	CASSVTELNSPLHF	TGTGCCAGCAGTGTCACAGAATTGAACTCGCCCCTCCACTTT
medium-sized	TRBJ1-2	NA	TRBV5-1	CASSLARDYGYTF	TGCGCCAGCAGCTTGGCAAGAGACTATGGCTACACCTTC
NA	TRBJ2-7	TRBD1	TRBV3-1	CASSQVDRGGYEQYF	TGTGCCAGCAGCCAAGTGGACAGGGGAGGCTACGAGCAGTACTTC
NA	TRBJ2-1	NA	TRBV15	CATSRAWGDYNEQFF	TGTGCCACCAGCAGGGCCTGGGGGGACTACAATGAGCAGTTCTTC
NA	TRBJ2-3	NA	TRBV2	CAREGVTDTQYF	TGTGCCAGGGAGGGGGTCACAGATACGCAGTATTTT
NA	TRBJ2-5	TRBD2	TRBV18	CASSPGLAFQETQYF	TGTGCCAGCTCACCAGGACTAGCGTTTCAAGAGACCCAGTACTTC
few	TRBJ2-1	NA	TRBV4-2	CASSQRPVLRAGFYNEQFF	TGTGCCAGCAGCCAAAGGCCAGTACTAAGAGCGGGTTTCTACAATGAGCAGTTCTTC
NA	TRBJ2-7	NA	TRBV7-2	CASSLEGGWESYEQYF	TGTGCCAGCAGCTTAGAGGGGGGATGGGAAAGCTACGAGCAGTACTTC
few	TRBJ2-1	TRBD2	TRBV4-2	CASSQVGLATYNEQFF	TGTGCCAGCAGCCAAGTGGGACTAGCTACGTACAATGAGCAGTTCTTC
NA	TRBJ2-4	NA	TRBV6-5	CASSPGDLTKNIQYF	TGTGCCAGCAGCCCCGGGGACTTAACCAAAAACATTCAGTACTTC
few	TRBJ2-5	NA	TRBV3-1	CASRRTQETQYF	TGTGCCAGCAGACGAACACAAGAGACCCAGTACTTC
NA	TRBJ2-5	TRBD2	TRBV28	CASSFSSGAYQETQYF	TGTGCCAGCAGTTTTTCTAGCGGGGCGTACCAAGAGACCCAGTACTTC
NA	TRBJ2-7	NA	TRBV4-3	CASSQDLGRLGAEQYF	TGCGCCAGCAGCCAAGATCTCGGACGCCTGGGCGCCGAGCAGTACTTC
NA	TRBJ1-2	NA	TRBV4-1	CASSPKQAPTNYGYTF	TGCGCCAGCAGCCCAAAACAGGCCCCAACTAACTATGGCTACACCTTC
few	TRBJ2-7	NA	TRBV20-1	CSARRRAPYEQYF	TGCAGTGCTAGAAGGCGGGCCCCCTACGAGCAGTACTTC
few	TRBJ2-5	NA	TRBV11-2	CASSLDELDRQETQYF	TGTGCCAGCAGCTTAGATGAACTGGACAGACAAGAGACCCAGTACTTC
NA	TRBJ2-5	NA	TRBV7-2	CASSPSSMGETQYF	TGTGCCAGCAGCCCGTCTAGCATGGGGGAGACCCAGTACTTC
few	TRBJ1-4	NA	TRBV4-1	CASSQVPPPVPTNEKLFF	TGCGCCAGCAGCCAAGTGCCACCACCGGTCCCAACTAATGAAAAACTGTTTTTT
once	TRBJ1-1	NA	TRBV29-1	CSVVLFGTEAFF	TGCAGCGTTGTCCTATTCGGCACTGAAGCTTTCTTT
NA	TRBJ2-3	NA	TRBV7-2	CAGSLEGGTDTQYF	TGTGCCGGCAGCTTAGAGGGCGGTACAGATACGCAGTATTTT
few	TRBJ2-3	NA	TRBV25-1	CASSATPEVTDTQYF	TGTGCCAGCAGTGCCACTCCCGAGGTAACAGATACGCAGTATTTT
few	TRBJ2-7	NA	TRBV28	CASSPTLILALSDEQYF	TGTGCCAGCAGTCCAACACTCATACTGGCCCTGTCGGACGAGCAGTACTTC
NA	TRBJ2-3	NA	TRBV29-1	CSLLLGSTDTQYF	TGCAGCCTTCTTCTAGGAAGCACAGATACGCAGTATTTT
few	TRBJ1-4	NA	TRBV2	CASRTEVTPEKLFF	TGTGCCAGCAGGACGGAAGTGACCCCGGAAAAACTGTTTTTT
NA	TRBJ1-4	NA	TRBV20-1	CRGGIGEKLFF	TGCAGGGGGGGTATTGGGGAAAAACTGTTTTTT
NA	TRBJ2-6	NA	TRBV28	CASSQGLLLSGANVLTF	TGTGCCAGCAGCCAGGGCCTATTACTCTCTGGGGCCAACGTCCTGACTTTC
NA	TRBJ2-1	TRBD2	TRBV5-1	CASSFSGTSPTTRFF	TGCGCCAGCAGCTTTTCCGGGACTAGCCCTACAACTAGGTTCTTC
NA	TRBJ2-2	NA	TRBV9	CASSVYSPNTGELFF	TGTGCCAGCAGCGTTTACAGTCCGAACACCGGGGAGCTGTTTTTT
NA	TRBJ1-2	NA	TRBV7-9	CASSVSPGTRDGYTF	TGTGCCAGCAGCGTATCCCCCGGGACTAGGGATGGCTACACCTTC